This T cell receptor (beta chain) comes out of a study of cytomegalovirus exposure and HLA in healthy donors. Libraries were prepared by immunoSEQ multiplex PCR; TCRdb keeps only in-frame clonotypes and omits some of them. This sample has 250,000 to 400,000 clones, with about nine tenths found just once. Trimming removed 5 bases from V and 5 bases from J, with 16 bases in between. Germline lookup yields CDR1 SGHTA and CDR2 FQGNSA. This CDR3 is built from 15 residues. The source material was PBMCs. This TCR came from a woman in her twenties or thirties in good health and CMV-seropositive. The chain links TRBV7-2 to TRBJ2-1; D might be TRBD1 (7 bases). The CDR3 here is CASSPNRGLNNEQFF. The CDR3, as DNA: TGTGCCAGCAGCCCAAACAGGGGACTTAACAATGAGCAGTTCTTC.